The rows below give T cell receptor beta chains drawn from one sample of a study of beta chain features in type 1 diabetes. Clones were read by immunoSEQ multiplex PCR, and TCRdb kept only the in-frame ones, dropping some. The sample holds over 90,000 clones, 25% to 35% seen once. The sequencing input was central memory CD4+ T cells from blood. The origin of the receptors is a woman under 30 with type 1 diabetes. Both conserved end residues are part of each CDR3. The order of the fields is CDR3 DNA, CDR3 protein, J gene, D gene, clone size, V gene. D genes are given only for firm matches. A clone size is listed for some rows: how often the clone was seen (once, few, many), or a class if it is expanded.

CDR3nt: TGTGCCAGCAGTTACCGACACCTAGAGACCCAGTACTTC
CDR3aa: CASSYRHLETQYF
j_gene: TRBJ2-5
d_gene: NA
abundance: NA
v_gene: TRBV6-6

CDR3nt: TGTGCCAGCCGCCCAGGGGCTGGCACTGAAGCTTTCTTT
CDR3aa: CASRPGAGTEAFF
j_gene: TRBJ1-1
d_gene: NA
abundance: NA
v_gene: TRBV6-5

CDR3nt: TGCAGCGTTGAACCCACAGGTGCTGAAGCTTTCTTT
CDR3aa: CSVEPTGAEAFF
j_gene: TRBJ1-1
d_gene: NA
abundance: NA
v_gene: TRBV29-1

CDR3nt: TGCGCCAGCCGACGGGACAGGGATGAAGCTTTCTTT
CDR3aa: CASRRDRDEAFF
j_gene: TRBJ1-1
d_gene: TRBD1
abundance: NA
v_gene: TRBV5-1

CDR3nt: TGTGCCTGGAGTCTGGGCGGGAGGGATCAAGAGACCCAGTACTTC
CDR3aa: CAWSLGGRDQETQYF
j_gene: TRBJ2-5
d_gene: TRBD2
abundance: many
v_gene: TRBV30

CDR3nt: TGTGCCAGCAGTCGAGGGGGCAACGGCTACACCTTC
CDR3aa: CASSRGGNGYTF
j_gene: TRBJ1-2
d_gene: TRBD1
abundance: NA
v_gene: TRBV27

CDR3nt: TGTGCCAGCAGCCCCGCATCGGGGACCAAAAACATTCAGTACTTC
CDR3aa: CASSPASGTKNIQYF
j_gene: TRBJ2-4
d_gene: NA
abundance: few
v_gene: TRBV5-4

CDR3nt: TGCGCCAGCAGCGTTACAGGGTTGGCTCCGGAGACCCAGTACTTC
CDR3aa: CASSVTGLAPETQYF
j_gene: TRBJ2-5
d_gene: NA
abundance: once
v_gene: TRBV5-1

CDR3nt: TGTGCCAGCAGCCGAGGGGAGGTAGCGGGAGGGCCGAACGAGCAGTACTTC
CDR3aa: CASSRGEVAGGPNEQYF
j_gene: TRBJ2-7
d_gene: TRBD2
abundance: NA
v_gene: TRBV7-9

CDR3nt: TGTGCCAGCAGTCCCTACAGGGTTGAGGGCACTGAAGCTTTCTTT
CDR3aa: CASSPYRVEGTEAFF
j_gene: TRBJ1-1
d_gene: NA
abundance: NA
v_gene: TRBV6-6

CDR3nt: TGTGCCAGCAGTCCGGGGACAGGGGGCCGCCAGCCCCAGCATTTT
CDR3aa: CASSPGTGGRQPQHF
j_gene: TRBJ1-5
d_gene: TRBD1
abundance: NA
v_gene: TRBV27

CDR3nt: TGCGCCAGCAGCTGGACAGCCGCGAACACCGGGGAGCTGTTTTTT
CDR3aa: CASSWTAANTGELFF
j_gene: TRBJ2-2
d_gene: NA
abundance: NA
v_gene: TRBV5-1

CDR3nt: TGCAGCGTTGGTATTGGCGGGAGCGAGCAGTTCTTC
CDR3aa: CSVGIGGSEQFF
j_gene: TRBJ2-1
d_gene: TRBD2
abundance: NA
v_gene: TRBV29-1

CDR3nt: TGCGCCAGCAGCTCCACAGGGAGCACTGAAGCTTTCTTT
CDR3aa: CASSSTGSTEAFF
j_gene: TRBJ1-1
d_gene: NA
abundance: NA
v_gene: TRBV5-1

CDR3nt: TGTGCTAGTGGCCGTCGGACTATCGATGCCAAAAACATTCAGTACTTC
CDR3aa: CASGRRTIDAKNIQYF
j_gene: TRBJ2-4
d_gene: NA
abundance: NA
v_gene: TRBV12-5

CDR3nt: TGCAGCGTTGAAAGGAGCGGGTATGAGCAGTTCTTC
CDR3aa: CSVERSGYEQFF
j_gene: TRBJ2-1
d_gene: NA
abundance: few
v_gene: TRBV29-1

CDR3nt: TGTGCCAGTACTCCGGGACAGGGAGGAACTAACTATGGCTACACCTTC
CDR3aa: CASTPGQGGTNYGYTF
j_gene: TRBJ1-2
d_gene: TRBD1
abundance: NA
v_gene: TRBV19

CDR3nt: TGTGCCAGCATGTGGCTAGCGGGAGCTGGGGCCAACGTCCTGACTTTC
CDR3aa: CASMWLAGAGANVLTF
j_gene: TRBJ2-6
d_gene: TRBD2
abundance: NA
v_gene: TRBV6-6

CDR3nt: TGCGCCAGTGGACAGGGTATCACAGATACGCAGTATTTT
CDR3aa: CASGQGITDTQYF
j_gene: TRBJ2-3
d_gene: TRBD1
abundance: NA
v_gene: TRBV10-1

CDR3nt: TGCGCCAGCAGCCTCGGGACACAAAGCAATCAGCCCCAGCATTTT
CDR3aa: CASSLGTQSNQPQHF
j_gene: TRBJ1-5
d_gene: NA
abundance: NA
v_gene: TRBV5-1

CDR3nt: TGCGCCAGCAGCTCGGGACAGCCCACCCAGACCTACGAGCAGTACTTC
CDR3aa: CASSSGQPTQTYEQYF
j_gene: TRBJ2-7
d_gene: TRBD1
abundance: NA
v_gene: TRBV5-1

CDR3nt: TGTGCCAGTAGTACGCGAGGGCACTCCTTAACTAACTATGGCTACACCTTC
CDR3aa: CASSTRGHSLTNYGYTF
j_gene: TRBJ1-2
d_gene: NA
abundance: NA
v_gene: TRBV19

CDR3nt: TGCGCCAGCAGAGCGGGGCTTAGCACAGATACGCAGTATTTT
CDR3aa: CASRAGLSTDTQYF
j_gene: TRBJ2-3
d_gene: TRBD2
abundance: few
v_gene: TRBV5-1

CDR3nt: TGCAGCGTTTCGGTGAAGCTGTACAATGAGCAGTTCTTC
CDR3aa: CSVSVKLYNEQFF
j_gene: TRBJ2-1
d_gene: NA
abundance: NA
v_gene: TRBV29-1

CDR3nt: TGCGCCAGCAGTGAGGTGGCGGCTAGCGGGAGCACAGATACGCAGTATTTT
CDR3aa: CASSEVAASGSTDTQYF
j_gene: TRBJ2-3
d_gene: TRBD2
abundance: few
v_gene: TRBV10-1

CDR3nt: TGTGCCAGTAGTCCGCGGACTTCATTCGAGCAGTACTTC
CDR3aa: CASSPRTSFEQYF
j_gene: TRBJ2-7
d_gene: NA
abundance: NA
v_gene: TRBV19

CDR3nt: TGCGCCAGCAGCCCACCCCTGCGGGGAAATGAGCAGTTCTTC
CDR3aa: CASSPPLRGNEQFF
j_gene: TRBJ2-1
d_gene: NA
abundance: medium-sized
v_gene: TRBV4-1